The source of this T cell receptor beta chain is a study of T cells after posttransplantation cyclophosphamide. Study findings and constraints: TRB clonality was highly associated with recipient CMV seropositivity and reactivation. Donor CD8+ memory clones often dominated recipient blood repertoires at later times.

The V and J ends lost 1 base and 10 bases respectively, with 5 bases between them. This CDR3 is built from 12 residues. From germline, CDR1 is SGHDN and CDR2 FVKESK. Libraries were prepared by immunoSEQ multiplex PCR; TCRdb keeps only in-frame clonotypes and omits some of them. This sample has around 34,000 clones, each found more than once. To note about this clone: Its cognate antigen is unknown.

This chain uses TRBV14 with TRBJ1-6; D unresolved. This TCR derives from a man aged 50-59 years in good health, CMV-negative, and a related stem cell transplant donor. Sequencing used PBMCs. The CDR3 nucleotides read TGTGCCAGCAGCCAAGGGGAGTCACCCCTCCACTTT. It yields the protein CASSQGESPLHF.